This T cell receptor (beta chain) is from a study of T cell changes during pregnancy in multiple sclerosis. Germline CDR1 is SGHRS and CDR2 is YFSETQ. This CDR3 contains 17 residues. V shed 2 bases and J 4 bases; nucleotides not matched to a gene: 6. This clone appeared once. Repertoires were generated with immunoSEQ multiplex PCR, while TCRdb's copy carries only in-frame clones and drops some. The sample lists fewer than 55,000 clones; 75% to 90% were seen once. This chain connects TRBV5-1 to TRBJ2-2; 12 bases map to TRBD2. The source is a female donor in good health, enrolled as a control in a pregnancy study. This specimen was peripheral blood, taken in the second trimester of pregnancy. The CDR3 is CASSFRLAGVSTGELFF. Here the CDR3 DNA reads TGCGCCAGCAGCTTTCGACTAGCGGGGGTTAGCACCGGGGAGCTGTTTTTT.